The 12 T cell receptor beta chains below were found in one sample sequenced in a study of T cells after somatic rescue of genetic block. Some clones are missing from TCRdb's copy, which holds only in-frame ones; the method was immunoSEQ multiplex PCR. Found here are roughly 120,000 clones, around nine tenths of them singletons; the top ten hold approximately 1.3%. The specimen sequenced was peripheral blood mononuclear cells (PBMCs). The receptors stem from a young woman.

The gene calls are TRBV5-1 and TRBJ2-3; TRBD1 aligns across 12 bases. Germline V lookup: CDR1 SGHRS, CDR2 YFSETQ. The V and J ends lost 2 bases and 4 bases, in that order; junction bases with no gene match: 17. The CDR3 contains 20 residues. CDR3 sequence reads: CASSFPGTGGARAVADTQYF. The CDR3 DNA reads TGCGCCAGCAGCTTCCCCGGGACAGGGGGCGCTCGGGCCGTGGCAGATACGCAGTATTTT.

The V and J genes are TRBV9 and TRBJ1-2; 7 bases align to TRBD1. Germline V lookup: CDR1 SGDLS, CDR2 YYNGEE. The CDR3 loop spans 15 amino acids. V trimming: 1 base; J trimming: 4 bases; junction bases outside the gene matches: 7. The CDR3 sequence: CASSVFDRVLYGYTF. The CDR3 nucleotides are TGTGCCAGCAGCGTATTTGACAGGGTTCTCTATGGCTACACCTTC.

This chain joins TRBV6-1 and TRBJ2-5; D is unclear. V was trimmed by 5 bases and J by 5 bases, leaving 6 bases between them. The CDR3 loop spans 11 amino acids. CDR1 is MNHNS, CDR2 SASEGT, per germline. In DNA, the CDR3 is TGTGCCAGCAGTCCCTTGGAGACCCAGTACTTC. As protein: CASSPLETQYF.

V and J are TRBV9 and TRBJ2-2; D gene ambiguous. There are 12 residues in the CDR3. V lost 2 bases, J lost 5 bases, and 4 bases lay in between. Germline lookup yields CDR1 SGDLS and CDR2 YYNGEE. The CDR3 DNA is TGTGCCAGCAGCGTCGGAACCGGGGAGCTGTTTTTT. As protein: CASSVGTGELFF.

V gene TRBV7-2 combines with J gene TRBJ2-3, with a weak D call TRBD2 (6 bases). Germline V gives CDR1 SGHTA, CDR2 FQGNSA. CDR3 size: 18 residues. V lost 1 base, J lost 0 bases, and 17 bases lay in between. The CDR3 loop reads CASSLGGGVFSSTDTQYF. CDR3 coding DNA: TGTGCCAGCAGCTTAGGGGGCGGGGTCTTTTCTAGCACAGATACGCAGTATTTT.

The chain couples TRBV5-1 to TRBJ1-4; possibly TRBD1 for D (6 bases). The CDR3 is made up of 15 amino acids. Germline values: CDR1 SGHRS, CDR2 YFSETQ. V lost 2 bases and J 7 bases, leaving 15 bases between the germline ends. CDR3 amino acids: CASSLQGGGGEKLFF. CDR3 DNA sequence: TGCGCCAGCAGCTTACAGGGCGGTGGTGGTGAAAAACTGTTTTTT. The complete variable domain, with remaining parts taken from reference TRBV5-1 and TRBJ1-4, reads KAGVTQTPRYLIKTRGQQVTLSCSPISGHRSVSWYQQTPGQGLQFLFEYFSETQRNKGNFPGRFSGRQFSNSRSEMNVSTLELGDSALYLCASSLQGGGGEKLFFGSGTQLSVL.

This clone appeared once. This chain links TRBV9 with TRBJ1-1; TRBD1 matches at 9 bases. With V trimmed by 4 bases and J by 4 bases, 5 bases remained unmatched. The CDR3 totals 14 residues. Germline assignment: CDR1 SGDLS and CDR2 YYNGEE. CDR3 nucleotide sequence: TGTGCCAGCAGCCCACGGACAGGGGTCACTGAAGCTTTCTTT. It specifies CASSPRTGVTEAFF.

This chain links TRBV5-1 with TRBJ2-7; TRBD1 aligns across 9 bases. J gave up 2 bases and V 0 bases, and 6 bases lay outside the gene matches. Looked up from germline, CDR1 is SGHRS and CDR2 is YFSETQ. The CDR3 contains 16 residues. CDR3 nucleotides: TGCGCCAGCAGCTTGGCCCTACAGGGGGCTGCCTACGAGCAGTACTTC. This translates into CASSLALQGAAYEQYF.

The CDR3 here is CAWIKAGGPDTQYF. CDR3 DNA sequence: TGTGCCTGGATTAAAGCGGGGGGGCCAGATACGCAGTATTTT. The chain joins TRBV30 to TRBJ2-3; 10 bases match TRBD2. Germline lookup yields CDR1 GTSNPN and CDR2 SVGIG (reference sequence). This CDR3 comprises 14 residues. J lost 4 bases, V lost 4 bases, and 5 bases had no gene match.

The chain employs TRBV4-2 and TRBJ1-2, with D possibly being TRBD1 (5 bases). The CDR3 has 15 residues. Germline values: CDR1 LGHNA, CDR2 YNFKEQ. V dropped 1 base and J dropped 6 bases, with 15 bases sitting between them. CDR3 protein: CASSQGGTAGDGYTF. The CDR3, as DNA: TGTGCCAGCAGCCAAGGCGGGACGGCTGGGGATGGCTACACCTTC.

The DNA of the CDR3 is TGTGCCAGCAGCCAAGGCGGGGGACCGCAGTATTTT. Residues: CASSQGGGPQYF. The chain combines TRBV4-2 with TRBJ2-3; 7 positions agree with TRBD2. Per germline, CDR1 LGHNA and CDR2 YNFKEQ. This CDR3 has 12 residues. V was pared by 1 base and J by 10 bases, with 2 bases of the junction left unmatched.

CDR3 region: CASRTSANTGELFF. The DNA of the CDR3 is TGTGCCAGCCGGACTAGCGCGAACACCGGGGAGCTGTTTTTT. The J gene is TRBJ2-2, the V gene TRBV6-1; 9 bases are a match to TRBD2. J was trimmed by 0 bases and V by 8 bases; bases with no gene match: 1. The CDR3 is 14 residues long. Germline CDR1 MNHNS, CDR2 SASEGT.